The 9 T cell receptor beta chains below all came from one sample that was sequenced in a study of shared clonotypes between healthy human individuals. TCRdb's copy holds only in-frame clones and misses some; the assay was immunoSEQ multiplex PCR. The table has 2,500,000 or so clones, just under 95% seen once. The sequencing input was naive CD4+ T cells from PBMCs. The subset was: CD45RA+ positively selected. The receptors come from a man aged 18 to 35 in good health. Some clones in this sample may be carry-over from other donors' samples.

A remark on this clone: Other DNA sequences in this specimen translate into the identical CDR3. V and J are TRBV20-1 and TRBJ2-5; no clear D. Trimming removed 3 bases at V and 5 bases at J, with 4 bases between. CDR1 and CDR2 (germline): DFQATT, SNEGSKA (reference sequence). The CDR3 extends over 10 amino acids. In DNA, the CDR3 is TGCAGTGCTAGCACGGAGACCCAGTACTTC. Its protein product is CSASTETQYF.

This clone was observed once. The chain combines TRBV28 with TRBJ1-3; D gene ambiguous. This CDR3 region has 13 residues. V was pared by 7 bases and J by 0 bases, with 7 bases between. Germline-derived CDR1 and CDR2 are MDHEN and SYDVKM. DNA for the CDR3: TGTGCCAGCATGTGGTTCTCTGGAAACACCATATATTTT. Translation: CASMWFSGNTIYF. Together with reference TRBV28 and TRBJ1-3, the CDR3 gives the full variable domain: DVKVTQSSRYLVKRTGEKVFLECVQDMDHENMFWYRQDPGLGLRLIYFSYDVKMKEKGDIPEGYSVSREKKERFSLILESASTNQTSMYLCASMWFSGNTIYFGEGSWLTVV.

The V gene is TRBV29-1, the J gene TRBJ2-7; a possible D gene is TRBD1 (5 bases). The CDR3 spans 13 residues. Trimming shortened V by 4 bases and J by 3 bases, and 13 bases separated the two germline ends. Germline CDR1 is SQVTM and CDR2 is ANQGSEA. CDR3 DNA: TGCAGCGTTGTGACAGCTAGAAACTACGAGCAGTACTTC. Its protein product is CSVVTARNYEQYF.

This clone occurred once. The J gene is TRBJ2-7, the V gene TRBV28, with D uncertain. In germline, CDR1 is MDHEN, CDR2 SYDVKM. Trimming removed 0 bases at V and 1 base at J, with 7 bases between. This CDR3 contains 14 residues. The DNA of the CDR3 is TGTGCCAGCAGTTTATGGGCCGAGTCCTACGAGCAGTACTTC. Translating it yields CASSLWAESYEQYF.

With regard to this clone: A much larger clone lies one base from this, so it may be a read error. V is TRBV5-1 and J is TRBJ1-1; D not resolved. The germline V and J ends were trimmed by 0 bases and 0 bases, with 3 bases remaining between them. The CDR3 is 13 amino acids. Per the germline V gene, CDR1 is SGHRS and CDR2 is YFSETQ. CDR3: CASSLEMNTEAFF. The CDR3 nucleotides are TGCGCCAGCAGCTTGGAAATGAACACTGAAGCTTTCTTT. Complete variable domain (other parts from reference TRBV5-1 and TRBJ1-1): KAGVTQTPRYLIKTRGQQVTLSCSPISGHRSVSWYQQTPGQGLQFLFEYFSETQRNKGNFPGRFSGRQFSNSRSEMNVSTLELGDSALYLCASSLEMNTEAFFGQGTRLTVV.

The chain uses TRBV27 and TRBJ2-7, with TRBD2 identical over 10 bases. V lost 6 bases and J lost 1; bases outside the gene matches: 12. Germline values: CDR1 MNHEY, CDR2 SMNVEV (reference sequence). The CDR3 has 17 amino acids. The CDR3 region has the DNA TGTGCCAGCAGCCCCGTCAGCGGGAGGGCGAATTCCTACGAGCAGTACTTC. It translates to CASSPVSGRANSYEQYF.

The rearrangement joins TRBV28 to TRBJ1-4, with 7 bases aligning to TRBD1. This CDR3 comprises 13 residues. Losses at the gene ends were 9 bases for V and 5 bases for J; bases not matched to a gene: 6. CDR1 and CDR2 from the germline V gene are MDHEN and SYDVKM. CDR3 residues: CASGPGQNEKLFF. Here the CDR3 DNA reads TGTGCCAGTGGACCGGGACAGAATGAAAAACTGTTTTTT.

This clone was seen just once. This chain joins TRBV11-3 and TRBJ2-2; unclear D gene. The germline V gene encodes CDR1 SGHNT and CDR2 YENEEA. The ends were cut back, 0 bases at V and 0 bases at J, with 8 bases in the middle. The CDR3 length is 16 residues. The CDR3 DNA reads TGTGCCAGCAGCTTAGAGGTCAGCACGAACACCGGGGAGCTGTTTTTT. It is translated as CASSLEVSTNTGELFF.

This chain uses TRBV13 with TRBJ2-5; 10 positions agree with TRBD1. V shed 4 bases, J shed 1 base, and the junction held 9 bases outside the gene matches. The CDR3 spans 17 residues. Germline CDR1 PRHDT, CDR2 FYEKMQ (reference sequence). The CDR3, as DNA: TGTGCCAGCAGCTCCGCCCGGACAGGGGGGGGCCAAGAGACCCAGTACTTC. Protein sequence: CASSSARTGGGQETQYF.